Following are 31 T cell receptor beta chains from one sample sequenced in a study of T cell responses to AZD1222 COVID-19 vaccine. Profiling relied on immunoSEQ multiplex PCR, and the TCRdb table lists in-frame clones only, not all of them. The table includes around 73,000 clones, 89% detected once. Source: peripheral blood, taken 28 days after the second AZD1222 dose. The receptors originated from an adult who received the AZD1222 COVID-19 vaccine.

The chain uses TRBV24-1 and TRBJ2-7; D may correspond to TRBD1 or TRBD2 (5 bases each). The CDR3 totals 17 residues. Germline lookup yields CDR1 KGHDR and CDR2 SFDVKD. V lost 0 bases, J lost 0 bases, and 14 bases lay in between. The CDR3 spells CATSDLRGRDASYEQYV. For the CDR3, the DNA is TGTGCCACCAGTGATTTGCGAGGCCGGGACGCCTCCTACGAGCAGTACGTC.

The chain uses TRBV5-4 and TRBJ1-4; no reliable D call. V was pared by 2 bases and J by 2 bases, with 7 bases between. Germline-derived CDR1 and CDR2 are SGHNT and YYREEE (reference sequence). The CDR3 covers 14 residues. As DNA, the CDR3 is TGTGCCAGCAGCTTAGGAGGGACTAATGAAAAACTGTTTTTT. It translates to CASSLGGTNEKLFF.

This chain joins TRBV9 and TRBJ2-1; 7 nucleotides align to TRBD2. Germline-derived CDR1 and CDR2 are SGDLS and YYNGEE. The CDR3 length is 15 residues. V was clipped by 2 bases and J by 9 bases; unmatched bases: 11. The CDR3 spells CASSVGRDPISEQFF. In DNA form, the CDR3 reads TGTGCCAGCAGCGTTGGGAGGGATCCTATATCTGAGCAGTTCTTC.

The rearrangement uses TRBV6-5 and TRBJ2-2; TRBD1 is a possible D gene (5 bases). This CDR3 comprises 14 residues. Germline V lookup: CDR1 MNHEY, CDR2 SVGAGI. The V gene lost 10 bases and the J gene lost 1 base, with 13 bases spanning the gap. The CDR3 loop reads CATSDIENTGELFF. DNA for the CDR3: TGTGCCACCTCGGACATTGAGAACACCGGGGAGCTGTTTTTT.

Written as DNA, the CDR3 is TGTGCCAGCAGTCCCGGACTAGCGGGAGGGGGAGATACGCAGTATTTT. This codes for CASSPGLAGGGDTQYF. The chain employs TRBV28 and TRBJ2-3; 15 bases line up with TRBD2. Germline CDR1 is MDHEN and CDR2 is SYDVKM. This CDR3 is 16 amino acids long. V lost 5 bases, J lost 5 bases, and 5 bases stayed unmatched.

The gene calls are TRBV19 and TRBJ1-3; no clear D. Germline V lookup: CDR1 LNHDA, CDR2 SQIVND (reference sequence). The CDR3 length is 15 residues. Trimming stripped 3 bases from V and 0 bases from J, with 9 bases between. Here the CDR3 DNA reads TGTGCCAGTAGTATTGGACGGAGCTCTGGAAACACCATATATTTT. As protein: CASSIGRSSGNTIYF.

The J gene is TRBJ1-2, the V gene TRBV5-5, with D unresolved. The CDR3 sequence is 15 residues long. V was clipped by 0 bases and J by 4 bases, with 13 bases between them. Germline values: CDR1 SGHKS, CDR2 YYEKEE (reference sequence). CDR3 region: CASSLVEGGSYGYTF. The CDR3 DNA reads TGTGCCAGCAGCTTGGTGGAGGGAGGGAGCTATGGCTACACCTTC.

The chain links TRBV6-2 or TRBV6-3 to TRBJ2-6, with a possible D match to TRBD2 (6 bases). The germline V and J ends were trimmed by 5 bases and 0 bases, with 17 bases remaining between them. The germline V gene has CDR1 MNHEY and CDR2 SVGEGT. This CDR3 comprises 18 residues. CDR3 DNA: TGTGCCAGCAGTACCGGGACTCTCGGCAACTCTGGGGCCAACGTCCTGACTTTC. This gives the protein CASSTGTLGNSGANVLTF.

The J gene is TRBJ2-1, the V gene TRBV19, with TRBD1 identical over 9 bases. This CDR3 region has 14 residues. V shed 10 bases and J 2 bases; nucleotides not matched to a gene: 6. CDR1 LNHDA and CDR2 SQIVND come from the germline V gene (reference sequence). The CDR3 nucleotides read TGTGCCAAATCGACAGGGGGTCCCTACAATGAGCAGTTCTTC. Amino acids: CAKSTGGPYNEQFF.

The CDR3 DNA is TGTGCCAGCACTGCCCCCAGGGGAGGCGGAAACACCATATATTTT. This gives the protein CASTAPRGGGNTIYF. V and J are TRBV7-9 and TRBJ1-3; D might be TRBD1 (6 bases). Germline V gene data show CDR1 as SEHNR and CDR2 as FQNEAQ (reference sequence). Between the trimmed V and J ends, which lost 7 bases and 4 bases, there was a span of 17 bases. The CDR3 has 15 amino acids.

The chain combines TRBV9 with TRBJ2-1; 8 bases are a match to TRBD2. The CDR3 consists of 16 residues. CDR1 is SGDLS, CDR2 YYNGEE, per germline. J lost 5 bases, V lost 4 bases, and 11 bases had no gene match. The CDR3 DNA follows: TGTGCCAGCAGCTCGGGGGGACTAGGCTACCACAATGAGCAGTTCTTC. Its translation is CASSSGGLGYHNEQFF.

This sequence joins TRBV9 and TRBJ2-1; possibly TRBD1 or TRBD2 for D (5 bases each). CDR1 is SGDLS and CDR2 is YYNGEE in the germline V gene. The CDR3 has 17 amino acids. Trimming pared 3 bases from V and 9 bases from J, leaving 25 bases between. CDR3 sequence reads: CASSAPPGSGSLSEQFF. CDR3 sequence (DNA): TGTGCCAGCAGCGCCCCCCCGGGGTCAGGGTCCCTGAGTGAGCAGTTCTTC.

The rearrangement links TRBV7-2 to TRBJ2-2; no definite D call. The germline gives CDR1 SGHTA, CDR2 FQGNSA. This CDR3 is built from 15 residues. The V and J ends lost 5 bases and 5 bases respectively, with 15 bases between them. The CDR3 coding sequence is TGTGCCAGCAGCCAGGTTGGGCTTCGAACCGGGGAGCTGTTTTTT. The encoded protein is CASSQVGLRTGELFF.

The chain uses TRBV6-5 and TRBJ1-5; 9 nucleotides line up with TRBD1. The CDR3 runs 16 residues. V lost 4 bases and J lost 3; bases outside the gene matches: 7. From germline, CDR1 is MNHEY and CDR2 SVGAGI. The CDR3, as DNA: TGTGCCAGCAGTTTAGGGACAGGGACTCCCAATCAGCCCCAGCATTTT. This codes for CASSLGTGTPNQPQHF.

The chain links TRBV3-1 (or the pseudogene TRBV3-2) to TRBJ1-5, with D perhaps matching TRBD1 (5 bases). V was clipped by 3 bases and J by 9 bases, with 12 bases between them. Germline-derived CDR1 and CDR2 are LGHDT and YNNKEL (reference sequence). The CDR3 runs to 13 residues. The CDR3 sequence: CASSHRGRGPQHF. The CDR3, as DNA: TGTGCCAGCAGCCACCGGGGGAGGGGGCCCCAGCATTTT.

This clone was seen a handful of times. The chain couples TRBV11-3 to TRBJ2-1; D is uncertain. Per the germline V gene, CDR1 is SGHNT and CDR2 is YENEEA. The CDR3 has 11 residues. Trimming stripped 8 bases from V and 3 bases from J, with 5 bases between. CDR3 in amino acids: CASEDYNEQFF. CDR3 DNA sequence: TGTGCCAGCGAGGACTACAATGAGCAGTTCTTC. Variable domain in full (rest from reference TRBV11-3 and TRBJ2-1): EAGVVQSPRYKIIEKKQPVAFWCNPISGHNTLYWYLQNLGQGPELLIRYENEEAVDDSQLPKDRFSAERLKGVDSTLKIQPAELGDSAVYLCASEDYNEQFFGPGTRLTVL.

The chain recombines TRBV5-4 with TRBJ2-1, with 13 bases identical to TRBD2. J lost 1 base, V lost 2 bases, and 6 bases had no gene match. The CDR3 runs 18 residues. Germline CDR1 is SGHNT and CDR2 is YYREEE (reference sequence). The CDR3, as DNA: TGTGCCAGCAGCTTCGGGACTAGCGGGGCCCTGTCCTACAATGAGCAGTTCTTC. Translating it yields CASSFGTSGALSYNEQFF.

This chain connects TRBV19 to TRBJ1-4; D remains ambiguous. Per germline, CDR1 LNHDA and CDR2 SQIVND (reference sequence). V lost 6 bases to trimming and J lost 7 bases, with 18 bases between them. The CDR3 covers 15 residues. The CDR3 DNA reads TGTGCCAGTAGACCGATGAGACGGGTGGGTGAAAAACTGTTTTTT. Translated, it gives CASRPMRRVGEKLFF.

This rearrangement joins TRBV5-1 to TRBJ2-5, with D maybe TRBD1 (5 bases). This CDR3 comprises 14 residues. V lost 0 bases and J 4 bases, leaving 10 bases between the germline ends. Germline CDR1 SGHRS, CDR2 YFSETQ. The DNA of the CDR3 is TGCGCCAGCAGCTTGGTCCAGGGCGGAGAGACCCAGTACTTC. This codes for CASSLVQGGETQYF.

This clone occurred once. The chain joins TRBV7-3 to TRBJ2-1; D is perhaps TRBD1 (6 bases). The CDR3 totals 20 residues. CDR1 and CDR2 from the germline V gene are SGHTA and FQGTGA. The V and J ends lost 5 bases and 6 bases respectively, with 32 bases between them. The CDR3 region has the DNA TGTGCCAGCAGCGCTCACAGGGTTACAGGGCGGGTGGACGGCCTCAATGAGCAGTTCTTC. Protein product: CASSAHRVTGRVDGLNEQFF.

Only a few counts were recorded for this clone. This rearrangement joins TRBV11-2 to TRBJ1-6; 10 bases are shared with TRBD1. Germline CDR1 reads SGHAT; CDR2 reads FQNNGV. V shed 2 bases and J 6 bases; nucleotides not matched to a gene: 1. The CDR3 sequence is 15 residues long. The CDR3 spells CASSLRDRGNSPLHF. The CDR3 DNA follows: TGTGCCAGCAGCTTAAGGGACAGGGGTAATTCACCCCTCCACTTT.

This clone was counted once. This CDR3 is CASTPDRTGEQYV. For the CDR3, the DNA is TGTGCCAGCACCCCGGACAGGACGGGGGAGCAGTACGTC. The rearrangement joins TRBV6-1 to TRBJ2-7; 7 bases match TRBD1. CDR3 length: 13 residues. Germline values: CDR1 MNHNS, CDR2 SASEGT. After removal of 7 bases from V and 7 bases from J, the junction contained 10 bases not matched to a gene.

The rearrangement joins TRBV6-1 to TRBJ1-1, with 8 bases matching TRBD1. J lost 1 base, V lost 0 bases, and 10 bases had no gene match. Germline lookup yields CDR1 MNHNS and CDR2 SASEGT. The CDR3 length is 18 residues. The CDR3 nucleotides are TGTGCCAGCAGTGAAGCAAGGACAGGGAGGGATTGGAACACTGAAGCTTTCTTT. It yields the protein CASSEARTGRDWNTEAFF.

The rearrangement uses TRBV19 and TRBJ1-6; TRBD1 might be the D (5 bases). CDR1 is LNHDA, CDR2 SQIVND, per germline (reference sequence). The CDR3 runs to 15 residues. V was cut by 3 bases and J by 2 bases, with 8 bases left in between. The CDR3 protein is CASSMGQPYNSPLHF. DNA of the CDR3: TGTGCCAGTAGTATGGGGCAGCCCTATAATTCACCCCTCCACTTT.

The CDR3 DNA reads as TGTGCCAGCAGCGCCCGGGACAGGGTCTTTTTAGGCACTGAAGCTTTCTTT. Amino acid sequence: CASSARDRVFLGTEAFF. The gene calls are TRBV13 and TRBJ1-1; 9 bases map to TRBD1. V was clipped by 5 bases and J by 4 bases; unmatched bases: 14. This CDR3 is 17 amino acids long. Germline CDR1 reads PRHDT; CDR2 reads FYEKMQ (reference sequence).

V is TRBV4-2 and J is TRBJ1-2; no definite D call. The CDR3 covers 15 residues. The V and J ends lost 5 bases and 4 bases respectively, with 17 bases between them. Germline-derived CDR1 and CDR2 are LGHNA and YNFKEQ. The CDR3 DNA reads as TGTGCCAGCAGCACCACCTTTGACACCTCCTATGGCTACACCTTC. Protein: CASSTTFDTSYGYTF.

This clone has only one observation. The chain has TRBV28 and TRBJ2-7; D unresolved. CDR1 and CDR2 (germline): MDHEN, SYDVKM. CDR3 length equals 13 residues. Trimming stripped 4 bases from V and 3 bases from J, with 10 bases between. For the CDR3, the DNA is TGTGCCAGCAGTTCCAACGATTACTACGAGCAGTACTTC. It specifies CASSSNDYYEQYF. The variable domain in full, with the rest retrieved from reference TRBV28 and TRBJ2-7, is DVKVTQSSRYLVKRTGEKVFLECVQDMDHENMFWYRQDPGLGLRLIYFSYDVKMKEKGDIPEGYSVSREKKERFSLILESASTNQTSMYLCASSSNDYYEQYFGPGTRLTVT.

The chain recombines TRBV4-3 with TRBJ1-4, with 8 positions matching TRBD1. V trimming: 0 bases; J trimming: 8 bases; junction bases outside the gene matches: 8. Germline lookup yields CDR1 LGHNA and CDR2 YSLEER. CDR3 length equals 16 residues. CDR3 amino acids: CASSQDAAGGREKLFF. The CDR3 nucleotides are TGCGCCAGCAGCCAAGATGCGGCAGGGGGCCGGGAAAAACTGTTTTTT.

With respect to this clone: One junction end disagrees with the germline gene, perhaps due to a read error. The chain couples TRBV4-1 to TRBJ2-2; 9 bases are a match to TRBD2. CDR3 length: 17 residues. Per the germline V gene, CDR1 is MGHRA and CDR2 is YSYEKL. Here the CDR3 reads CASSQGGTSPGIGELFF. As DNA, the CDR3 is TGCGCCAGCAGTCAAGGTGGGACTAGCCCGGGAATTGGGGAGCTGTTTTTT.

The chain uses TRBV2 and TRBJ1-2; TRBD1 matches at 8 bases. This CDR3 spans 13 amino acids. V lost 5 bases, J lost 7 bases, and 6 bases stayed unmatched. Germline values: CDR1 SNHLY, CDR2 FYNNEI. The chain's CDR3 is CASSQTGGGGYTF. CDR3 nucleotide sequence: TGTGCCAGCAGTCAAACAGGGGGAGGTGGCTACACCTTC.

This rearrangement joins TRBV29-1 to TRBJ2-2, with a weak D call TRBD2 (6 bases). Trimming stripped 7 bases from V and 1 base from J, with 16 bases between. Germline V gives CDR1 SQVTM, CDR2 ANQGSEA. There are 15 residues in the CDR3. CDR3 sequence: CSARPGTQNTGELFF. The CDR3 coding sequence is TGCAGCGCCAGACCCGGGACTCAGAACACCGGGGAGCTGTTTTTT.